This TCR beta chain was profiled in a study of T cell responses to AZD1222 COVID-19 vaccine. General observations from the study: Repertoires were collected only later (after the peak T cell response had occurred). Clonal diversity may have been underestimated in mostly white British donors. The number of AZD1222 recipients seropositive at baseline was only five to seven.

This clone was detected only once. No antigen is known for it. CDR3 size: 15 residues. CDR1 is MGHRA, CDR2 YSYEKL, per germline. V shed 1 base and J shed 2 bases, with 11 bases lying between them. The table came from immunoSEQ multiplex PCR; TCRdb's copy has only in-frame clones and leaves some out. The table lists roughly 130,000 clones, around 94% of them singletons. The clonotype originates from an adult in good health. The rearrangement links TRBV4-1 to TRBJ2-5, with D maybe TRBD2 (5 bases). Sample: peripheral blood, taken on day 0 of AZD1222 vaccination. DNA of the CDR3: TGCGCCAGCAGCCAAGGAGTGGTAGCGCAAGAGACCCAGTACTTC. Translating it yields CASSQGVVAQETQYF.